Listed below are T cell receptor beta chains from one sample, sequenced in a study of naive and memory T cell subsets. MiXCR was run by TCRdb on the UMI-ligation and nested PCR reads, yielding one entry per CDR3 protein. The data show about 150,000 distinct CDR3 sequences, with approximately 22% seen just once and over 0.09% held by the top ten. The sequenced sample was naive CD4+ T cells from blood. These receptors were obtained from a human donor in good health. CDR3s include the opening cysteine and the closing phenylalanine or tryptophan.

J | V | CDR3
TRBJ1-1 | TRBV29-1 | CSVESGYTEAFF
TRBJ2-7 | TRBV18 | CASSTGQGGSEQYF
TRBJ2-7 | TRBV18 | CASSPIPRGAYEQYF
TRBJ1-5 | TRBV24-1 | CATSLGPDQPQHF
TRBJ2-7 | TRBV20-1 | CSASGAKDAYEQYF
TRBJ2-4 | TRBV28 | CASSRTGAKSKNIQYF
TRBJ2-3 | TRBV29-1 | CSVEVGRLAGMEDTQYF
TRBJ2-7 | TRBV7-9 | CASSFPGQLYEQYF
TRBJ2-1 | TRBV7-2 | CASSSRGLAGGYNEQFF
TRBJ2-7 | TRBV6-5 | CASRELSSYEQYF
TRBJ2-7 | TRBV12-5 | CASRTEGGYEQYF
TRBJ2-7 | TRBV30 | CAWSPLTGSPYEQYF
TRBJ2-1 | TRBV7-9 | CASNLKRVKNNEQFF
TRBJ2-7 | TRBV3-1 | CASSQGTGYEQYF
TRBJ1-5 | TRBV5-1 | CASSFGGTGQPQHF
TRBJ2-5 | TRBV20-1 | CSARDIWGEETQYF
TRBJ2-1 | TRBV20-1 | CSVLSYNEQFF
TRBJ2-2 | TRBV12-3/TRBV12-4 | CASSLESLAGWTGELFF
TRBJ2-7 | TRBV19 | CASSAGTASSYEQYF
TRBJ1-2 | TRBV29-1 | CSVSSRGGGTIGYTF
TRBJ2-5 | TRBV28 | CASNNWSPDSETQYF
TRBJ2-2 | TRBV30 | CACGRDSTGELFF
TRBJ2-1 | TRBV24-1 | CATSDSTTYNEQFF
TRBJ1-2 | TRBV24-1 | CATRDQGPDGYTF
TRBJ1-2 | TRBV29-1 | CSVVSSDSNYGYTF
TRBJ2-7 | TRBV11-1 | CASSLALDSASYEQYF
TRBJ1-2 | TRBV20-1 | CSGGYGYTF
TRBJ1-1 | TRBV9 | CASSVVGSDTEAFF
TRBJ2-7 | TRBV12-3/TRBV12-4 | CASRSQQTRYEQYF
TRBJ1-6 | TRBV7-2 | CASSLVPYNSPLHF
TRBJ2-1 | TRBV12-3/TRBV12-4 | CASSFIPRTDEQFF
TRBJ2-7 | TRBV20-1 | CSAKKSGPTYEQYF
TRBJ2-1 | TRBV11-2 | CASSPRNLAGGAHEQFF
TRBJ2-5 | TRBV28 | CASSAYQETQYF
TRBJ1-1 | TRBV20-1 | CSARARVDTEAFF
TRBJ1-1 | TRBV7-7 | CASSSSPGGEAFF
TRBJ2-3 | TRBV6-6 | CASSYLERTSGRSDTQYF
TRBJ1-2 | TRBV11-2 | CASSQRIYGYTF
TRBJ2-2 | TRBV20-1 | CSAGRKRDWNTGELFF
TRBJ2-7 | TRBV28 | CASRSRRYEQYF
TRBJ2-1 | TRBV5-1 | CASSPGTNNEQFF
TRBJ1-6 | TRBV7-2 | CASSPGQSSYNSPLHF
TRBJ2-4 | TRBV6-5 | CASRSSGENIQYF
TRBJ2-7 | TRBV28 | CASNGASRASREQYF
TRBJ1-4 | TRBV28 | CASSYPAQDGPEKLFF
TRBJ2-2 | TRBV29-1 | CSVRTGLTGELFF
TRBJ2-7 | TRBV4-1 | CASSQRDRQDDEQYF
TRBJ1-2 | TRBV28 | CASSQTGILRGYTF
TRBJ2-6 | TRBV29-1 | CSVTIQGPGANVLTF
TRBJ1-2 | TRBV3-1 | CASSPIHPLGCGYTF
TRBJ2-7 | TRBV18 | CASSPVRDEQYF
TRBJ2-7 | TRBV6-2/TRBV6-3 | CASSYVQGAYEQYF
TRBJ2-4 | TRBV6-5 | CASRGTVAKNIQYF
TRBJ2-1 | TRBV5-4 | CASSSGLAGGYNEQFF
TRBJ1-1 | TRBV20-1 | CSAPGLNTEAFF
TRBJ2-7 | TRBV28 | CASSLFDRDDSYEQYF
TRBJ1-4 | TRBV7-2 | CASSPPGTATNEKLFF